The T cell receptor (beta chain) under discussion was sequenced for a study of control samples from healthy donors and cancer patients. TCRdb's table, derived via immunoSEQ multiplex PCR, lists solely in-frame clones and lacks some. The top ten clones hold over 2% of a sample with over 100,000 clones, over 80% of them seen once. V lost 4 bases, J lost 1 base, and 15 bases lay in between. The CDR3 covers 16 residues. CDR1 is SGHDT, CDR2 YYEEEE, per germline. The source of this sequence is a woman in her forties or fifties in good health. Sequenced sample: blood. The chain employs TRBV5-6 and TRBJ1-3; D is unresolved. This chain's CDR3 is CASSIPDGWSGNTIYF. CDR3 coding DNA: TGTGCCAGCAGCATCCCGGACGGGTGGTCTGGAAACACCATATATTTT.